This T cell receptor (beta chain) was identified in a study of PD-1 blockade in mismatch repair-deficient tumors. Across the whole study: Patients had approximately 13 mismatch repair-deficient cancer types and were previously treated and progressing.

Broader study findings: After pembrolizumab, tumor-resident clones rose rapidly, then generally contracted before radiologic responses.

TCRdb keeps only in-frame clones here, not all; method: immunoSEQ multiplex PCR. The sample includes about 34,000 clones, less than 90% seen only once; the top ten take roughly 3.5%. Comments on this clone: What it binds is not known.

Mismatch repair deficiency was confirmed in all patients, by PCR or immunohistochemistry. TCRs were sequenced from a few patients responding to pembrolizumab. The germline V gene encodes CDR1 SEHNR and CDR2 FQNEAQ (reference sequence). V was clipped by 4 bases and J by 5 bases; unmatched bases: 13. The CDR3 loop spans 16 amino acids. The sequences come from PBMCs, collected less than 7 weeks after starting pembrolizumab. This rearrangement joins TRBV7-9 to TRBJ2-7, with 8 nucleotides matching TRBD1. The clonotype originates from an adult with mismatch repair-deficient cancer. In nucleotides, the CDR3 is TGTGCCAGCAGCTCGCCTTGGGGGACAGGCGTCCACGAGCAGTACTTC. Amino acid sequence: CASSSPWGTGVHEQYF.